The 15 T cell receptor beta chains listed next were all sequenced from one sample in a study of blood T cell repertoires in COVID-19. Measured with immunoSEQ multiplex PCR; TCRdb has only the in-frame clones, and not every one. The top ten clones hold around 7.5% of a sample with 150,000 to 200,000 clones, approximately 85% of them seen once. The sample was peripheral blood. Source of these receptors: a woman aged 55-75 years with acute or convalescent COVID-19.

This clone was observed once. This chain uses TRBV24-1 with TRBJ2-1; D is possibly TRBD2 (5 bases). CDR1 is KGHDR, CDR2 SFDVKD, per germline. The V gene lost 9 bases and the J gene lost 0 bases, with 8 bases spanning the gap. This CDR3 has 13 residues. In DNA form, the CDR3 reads TGTGCCACCGGGAGCAGCTCCTACAATGAGCAGTTCTTC. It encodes CATGSSSYNEQFF.

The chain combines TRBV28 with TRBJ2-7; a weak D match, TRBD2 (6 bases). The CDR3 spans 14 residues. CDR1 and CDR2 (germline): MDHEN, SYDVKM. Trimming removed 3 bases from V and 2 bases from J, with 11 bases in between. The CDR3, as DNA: TGTGCCAGCAGTTTGGGGACTGTGACCTACGAGCAGTACTTC. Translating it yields CASSLGTVTYEQYF.

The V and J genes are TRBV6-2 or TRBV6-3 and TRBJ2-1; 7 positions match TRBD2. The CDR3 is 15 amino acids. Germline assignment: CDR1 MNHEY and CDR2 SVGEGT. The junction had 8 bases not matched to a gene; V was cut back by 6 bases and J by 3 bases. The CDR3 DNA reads TGTGCCAGCAGCTTAGCGGGCCTCCTCTACAATGAGCAGTTCTTC. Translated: CASSLAGLLYNEQFF.

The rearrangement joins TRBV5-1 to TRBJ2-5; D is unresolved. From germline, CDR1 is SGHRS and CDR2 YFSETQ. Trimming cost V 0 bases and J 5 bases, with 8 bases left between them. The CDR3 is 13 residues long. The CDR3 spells CASSLGTAETQYF. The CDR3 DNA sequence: TGCGCCAGCAGCTTGGGCACAGCCGAGACCCAGTACTTC.

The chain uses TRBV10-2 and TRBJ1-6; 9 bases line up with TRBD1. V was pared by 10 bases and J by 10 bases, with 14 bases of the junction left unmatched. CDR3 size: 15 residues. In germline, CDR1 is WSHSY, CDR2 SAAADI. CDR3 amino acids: CATKTGGISGSPLHF. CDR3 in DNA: TGCGCCACAAAGACAGGGGGGATTTCGGGGTCACCCCTCCACTTT.

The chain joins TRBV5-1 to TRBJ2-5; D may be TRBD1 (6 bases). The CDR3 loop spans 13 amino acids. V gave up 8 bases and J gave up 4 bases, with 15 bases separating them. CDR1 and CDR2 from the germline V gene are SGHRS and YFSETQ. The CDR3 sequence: CASKRQALETQYF. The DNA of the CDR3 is TGCGCCAGTAAGAGACAGGCCCTAGAGACCCAGTACTTC.

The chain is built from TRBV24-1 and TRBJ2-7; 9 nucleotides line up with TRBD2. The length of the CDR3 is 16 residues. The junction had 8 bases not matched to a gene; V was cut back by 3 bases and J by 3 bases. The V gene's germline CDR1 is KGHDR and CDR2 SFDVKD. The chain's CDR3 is CATSDSSGLAFYEQYF. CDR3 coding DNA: TGTGCCACCAGTGATAGCTCGGGACTAGCATTCTACGAGCAGTACTTC.

The CDR3 reads CASSLAEAGTNTEAFF. CDR3 bases: TGTGCCAGCAGCTTAGCGGAAGCGGGGACCAACACTGAAGCTTTCTTT. The rearrangement links TRBV7-6 to TRBJ1-1; D possibly corresponds to TRBD1 (5 bases). The V end was cut by 0 bases, the J end by 2 bases, with 13 bases between. CDR3 length equals 16 residues. CDR1 is SGHVS, CDR2 FNYEAQ, per germline.

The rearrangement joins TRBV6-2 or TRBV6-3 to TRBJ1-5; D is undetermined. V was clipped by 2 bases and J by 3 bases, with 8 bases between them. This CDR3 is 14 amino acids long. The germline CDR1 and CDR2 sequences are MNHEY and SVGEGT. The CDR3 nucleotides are TGTGCCAGCAGTTACACTTCTCCCAATCAGCCCCAGCATTTT. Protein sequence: CASSYTSPNQPQHF.

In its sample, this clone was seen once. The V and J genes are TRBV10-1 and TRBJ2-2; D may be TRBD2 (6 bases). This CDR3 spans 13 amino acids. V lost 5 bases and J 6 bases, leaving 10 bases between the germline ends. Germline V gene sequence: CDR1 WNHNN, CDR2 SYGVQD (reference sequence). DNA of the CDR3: TGCGCCAGCAGTCCGGGGGTCCCCGGGGAGCTGTTTTTT. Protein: CASSPGVPGELFF.

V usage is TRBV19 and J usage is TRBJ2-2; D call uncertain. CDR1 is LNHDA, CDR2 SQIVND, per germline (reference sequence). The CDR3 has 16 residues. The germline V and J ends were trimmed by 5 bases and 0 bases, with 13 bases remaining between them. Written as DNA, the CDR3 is TGTGCCAGTAGTCCCTTTGAGTTCGCGAACACCGGGGAGCTGTTTTTT. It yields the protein CASSPFEFANTGELFF.

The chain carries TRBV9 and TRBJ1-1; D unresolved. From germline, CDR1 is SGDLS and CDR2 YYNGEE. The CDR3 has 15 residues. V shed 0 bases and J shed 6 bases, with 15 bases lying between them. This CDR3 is CASSVGTLGMAEAFF. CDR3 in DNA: TGTGCCAGCAGCGTAGGAACACTCGGGATGGCTGAAGCTTTCTTT.

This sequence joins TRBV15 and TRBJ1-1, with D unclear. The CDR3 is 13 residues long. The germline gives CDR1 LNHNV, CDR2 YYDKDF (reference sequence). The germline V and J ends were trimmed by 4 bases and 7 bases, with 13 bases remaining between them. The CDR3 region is CATSTVARVEAFF. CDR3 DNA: TGTGCCACCAGCACCGTCGCCCGGGTTGAAGCTTTCTTT. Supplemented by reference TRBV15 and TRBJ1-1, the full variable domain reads DAMVIQNPRYQVTQFGKPVTLSCSQTLNHNVMYWYQQKSSQAPKLLFHYYDKDFNNEADTPDNFQSRRPNTSFCFLDIRSPGLGDTAMYLCATSTVARVEAFFGQGTRLTVV.

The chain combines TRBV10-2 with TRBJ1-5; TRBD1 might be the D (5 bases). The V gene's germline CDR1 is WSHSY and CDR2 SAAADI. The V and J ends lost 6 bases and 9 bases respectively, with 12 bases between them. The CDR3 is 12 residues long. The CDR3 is CASRDSRRPQHF. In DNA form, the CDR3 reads TGCGCCAGCAGAGACAGCCGTCGGCCCCAGCATTTT.

CDR3 sequence (DNA): TGCGCCAGCAGCCGCACACTGACAGAGAACACTGAAGCTTTCTTT. Its protein product is CASSRTLTENTEAFF. The gene calls are TRBV5-1 and TRBJ1-1, with D possibly being TRBD1 (5 bases). The V end was cut by 4 bases, the J end by 1 base, with 14 bases between. Germline CDR1 and CDR2: SGHRS and YFSETQ. CDR3 length equals 15 residues.